Sequencing of this T cell receptor (beta chain) was carried out in a study of CD8+CD57+ T cells in acquired aplastic anemia. Study details: The study obtained an average of around 3.1 ug of DNA from sorted CD4+ and CD8+ cells.

Whole-study findings and limits: No significant patient-versus-control difference appeared in CD8+ Simpson's diversity.

Worth noting for this clonotype: Antigen specificity is unknown.

The CDR3 extends over 12 amino acids. Germline V CDR1 and CDR2: SGHTA, FQGNSA. V lost 1 base and J 9 bases, leaving 6 bases between the germline ends. CDR3 and TCR beta VDJ profiling relied on genomic DNA as the template. TCRdb used MiXCR to reprocess the reads, holding one entry per CDR3 protein. The sample yields about 210,000 distinct CDR3 sequences, over 55% seen once. The sample taken for sequencing was sorted CD4+, CD8+, or CD8+CD57+ T cells (not recorded which) from PBMCs. This receptor was taken from a human donor in good health. The chain links TRBV7-2 to TRBJ2-2; no clear D gene. CDR3 region: CASSLDLWELFF. The CDR3 nucleotides read TGTGCCAGCAGCTTAGACCTATGGGAGCTGTTTTTT.